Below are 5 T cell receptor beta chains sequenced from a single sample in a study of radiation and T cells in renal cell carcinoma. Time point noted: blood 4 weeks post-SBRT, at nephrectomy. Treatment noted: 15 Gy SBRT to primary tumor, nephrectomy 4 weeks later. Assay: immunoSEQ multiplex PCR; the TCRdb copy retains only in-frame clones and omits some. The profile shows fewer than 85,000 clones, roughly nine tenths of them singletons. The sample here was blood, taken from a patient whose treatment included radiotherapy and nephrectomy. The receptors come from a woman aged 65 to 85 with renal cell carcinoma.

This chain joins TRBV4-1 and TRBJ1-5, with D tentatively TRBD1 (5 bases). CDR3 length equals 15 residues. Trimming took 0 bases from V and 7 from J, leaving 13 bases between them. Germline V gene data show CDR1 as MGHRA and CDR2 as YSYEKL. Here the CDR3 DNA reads TGCGCCAGCAGCCAAGACCAGGGTAGAGGACAGCCCCAGCATTTT. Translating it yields CASSQDQGRGQPQHF.

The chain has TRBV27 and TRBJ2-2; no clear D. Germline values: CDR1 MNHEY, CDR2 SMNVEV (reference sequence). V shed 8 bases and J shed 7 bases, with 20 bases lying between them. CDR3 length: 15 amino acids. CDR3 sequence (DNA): TGTGCCAGCCGCCTGCAGTTTTTTGTAGGCGGGGAGCTGTTTTTT. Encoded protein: CASRLQFFVGGELFF.

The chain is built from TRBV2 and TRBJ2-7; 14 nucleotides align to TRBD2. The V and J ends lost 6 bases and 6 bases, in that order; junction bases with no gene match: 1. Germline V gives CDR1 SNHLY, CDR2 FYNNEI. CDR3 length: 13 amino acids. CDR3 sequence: CASRGTSGGEQYF. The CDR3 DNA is TGTGCCAGCAGGGGGACTAGCGGGGGCGAGCAGTACTTC.

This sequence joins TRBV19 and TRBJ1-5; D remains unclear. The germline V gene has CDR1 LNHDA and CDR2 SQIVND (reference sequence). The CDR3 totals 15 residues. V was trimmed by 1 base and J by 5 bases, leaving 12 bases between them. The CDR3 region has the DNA TGTGCCAGTAGTATAGTAAACCGCTTTGATCAGCCCCAGCATTTT. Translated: CASSIVNRFDQPQHF. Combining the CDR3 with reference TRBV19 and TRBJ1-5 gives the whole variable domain DGGITQSPKYLFRKEGQNVTLSCEQNLNHDAMYWYRQDPGQGLRLIYYSQIVNDFQKGDIAEGYSVSREKKESFPLTVTSAQKNPTAFYLCASSIVNRFDQPQHFGDGTRLSIL.

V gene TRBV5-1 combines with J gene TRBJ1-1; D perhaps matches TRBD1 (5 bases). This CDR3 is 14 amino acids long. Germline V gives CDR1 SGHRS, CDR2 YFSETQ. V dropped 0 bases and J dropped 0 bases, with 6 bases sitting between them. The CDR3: CASSLAGMNTEAFF. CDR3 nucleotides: TGCGCCAGCAGCTTGGCAGGGATGAACACTGAAGCTTTCTTT.